Each of the 30 T cell receptor beta chains below was sequenced from the same sample in a study of cytomegalovirus exposure and HLA in healthy donors. The PCR contained 60 Vbeta and 13 Jbeta primers. Assay used: immunoSEQ multiplex PCR; TCRdb lists only in-frame clones, some missing. The sample includes around 200,000 clones, around three quarters of them seen just once. Material for sequencing was PBMCs. Every receptor here comes from a man younger than 45 in good health and CMV-seronegative.

The chain combines TRBV28 with TRBJ2-5; 10 bases fit TRBD2. V lost 6 bases and J lost 5; bases outside the gene matches: 12. Germline CDR1 reads MDHEN; CDR2 reads SYDVKM. This CDR3 region has 16 residues. This chain's CDR3 is CASSSQRSGRGETQYF. CDR3 nucleotide sequence: TGTGCCAGCAGCAGCCAACGGAGCGGGAGGGGGGAGACCCAGTACTTC.

The chain links TRBV29-1 to TRBJ2-7; D is possibly TRBD1 (6 bases). The CDR3 extends over 13 amino acids. Trimming removed 6 bases at V and 1 base at J, with 13 bases between. Germline V gene lookup returns CDR1 SQVTM and CDR2 ANQGSEA. Here the CDR3 reads CSVLSGESYEQYF. In nucleotides, the CDR3 is TGCAGCGTCCTATCAGGGGAATCCTACGAGCAGTACTTC.

This chain uses TRBV10-3 with TRBJ2-7; D is unclear. This CDR3 contains 12 residues. Germline CDR1 is ENHRY and CDR2 is SYGVKD. V lost 4 bases to trimming and J lost 6 bases, with 10 bases between them. The CDR3 loop is CAISAIEAEQYF. As DNA, the CDR3 is TGTGCCATCAGTGCGATTGAGGCCGAGCAGTACTTC.

The genes are TRBV11-2 and TRBJ2-7; TRBD1 is a possible D gene (5 bases). V shed 1 base and J shed 4 bases, with 14 bases lying between them. The CDR3 runs 15 residues. Germline V gene data show CDR1 as SGHAT and CDR2 as FQNNGV. CDR3 sequence reads: CASSLGGAEKYEQYF. The CDR3, as DNA: TGTGCCAGCAGCTTAGGTGGGGCAGAAAAATACGAGCAGTACTTC.

This clone was recorded only once. The J gene is TRBJ2-1, the V gene TRBV15; possible D gene TRBD2, 6 bases. The CDR3 runs to 16 residues. Trimming pared 2 bases from V and 7 bases from J, leaving 18 bases between. Germline V gene data show CDR1 as LNHNV and CDR2 as YYDKDF (reference sequence). CDR3: CATSRTVIGGTNEQFF. The DNA of the CDR3 is TGTGCCACCAGCAGAACCGTTATCGGGGGAACAAATGAGCAGTTCTTC.

The rearrangement links TRBV28 to TRBJ2-7; TRBD1 matches at 9 bases. Per the germline V gene, CDR1 is MDHEN and CDR2 is SYDVKM. This CDR3 contains 16 residues. The J segment lost 2 bases and the V segment lost 6 bases, leaving 11 bases of the junction unmatched. In DNA, the CDR3 is TGTGCCAGCAGACCCACAGGGGGCGTAGCCCCCTACGAGCAGTACTTC. Its protein is CASRPTGGVAPYEQYF.

The gene calls are TRBV7-8 and TRBJ2-7; 13 bases map to TRBD2. The V gene end was trimmed by 5 bases and the J gene end by 2 bases; junction bases not matched to a gene: 6. The CDR3 consists of 16 residues. In germline, CDR1 is SGHVS, CDR2 FQNEAQ. The CDR3 nucleotides read TGTGCCAGCAGCCAGGGGACTAGCGGGACCACCTACGAGCAGTACTTC. Translation gives CASSQGTSGTTYEQYF. The entire variable domain, with the rest obtained from reference TRBV7-8 and TRBJ2-7, is as follows: GAGVSQSPRYKVAKRGQDVALRCDPISGHVSLFWYQQALGQGPEFLTYFQNEAQLDKSGLPSDRFFAERPEGSVSTLKIQRTQQEDSAVYLCASSQGTSGTTYEQYFGPGTRLTVT.

The J gene is TRBJ1-1, the V gene TRBV28; a weak D match, TRBD1 (6 bases). Germline CDR1 MDHEN, CDR2 SYDVKM. The CDR3 has 15 residues. V was shortened by 5 bases and J by 5 bases, with 18 bases between the two germline ends. The CDR3 protein is CASSEGWGGRTEAFF. Here the CDR3 DNA reads TGTGCCAGCAGTGAGGGCTGGGGGGGCCGAACTGAAGCTTTCTTT. The full variable domain, in which reference TRBV28 and TRBJ1-1 provide the parts outside the CDR3, is DVKVTQSSRYLVKRTGEKVFLECVQDMDHENMFWYRQDPGLGLRLIYFSYDVKMKEKGDIPEGYSVSREKKERFSLILESASTNQTSMYLCASSEGWGGRTEAFFGQGTRLTVV.

The J gene is TRBJ2-1, the V gene TRBV7-9; 8 bases are a match to TRBD1. The CDR3 contains 16 residues. Germline V gene sequence: CDR1 SEHNR, CDR2 FQNEAQ (reference sequence). The ends lost 2 bases at V and 2 bases at J; junction bases unmatched: 5. CDR3 region: CASSLQDRGTYNEQFF. The CDR3 nucleotides are TGTGCCAGCAGCTTACAAGACAGGGGAACCTACAATGAGCAGTTCTTC.

The V gene is TRBV6-5, the J gene TRBJ1-2; the D is unclear. The germline V gene has CDR1 MNHEY and CDR2 SVGAGI. V was shortened by 2 bases and J by 7 bases, with 11 bases between the two germline ends. CDR3 size: 13 residues. This chain's CDR3 is CASSYEGRGGYTF. The DNA for the CDR3 is TGTGCCAGCAGTTACGAGGGCCGGGGTGGCTACACCTTC.

The gene calls are TRBV28 and TRBJ1-1; D gene unclear. Germline assignment: CDR1 MDHEN and CDR2 SYDVKM. The CDR3 spans 13 residues. The V and J ends lost 3 bases and 1 base respectively, with 6 bases between them. CDR3 region: CASSFIGNTEAFF. CDR3 nucleotides: TGTGCCAGCAGTTTCATCGGGAACACTGAAGCTTTCTTT. Full variable domain (remainder filled in from reference TRBV28 and TRBJ1-1): DVKVTQSSRYLVKRTGEKVFLECVQDMDHENMFWYRQDPGLGLRLIYFSYDVKMKEKGDIPEGYSVSREKKERFSLILESASTNQTSMYLCASSFIGNTEAFFGQGTRLTVV.

The sample holds one count of this clone. V is TRBV2 and J is TRBJ1-3; unclear D gene. This CDR3 region has 14 residues. V dropped 5 bases and J dropped 9 bases, with 17 bases sitting between them. In germline, CDR1 is SNHLY, CDR2 FYNNEI. DNA for the CDR3: TGTGCCAGCAGTACCCAACAGAGCCGGGGCACCATATATTTT. Residues: CASSTQQSRGTIYF.

The rearrangement links TRBV5-1 to TRBJ1-3; TRBD1 aligns across 9 bases. CDR3 length equals 14 residues. In germline, CDR1 is SGHRS, CDR2 YFSETQ. V shed 3 bases and J 7 bases; nucleotides not matched to a gene: 5. CDR3 in amino acids: CASSSPGQGNTIYF. In DNA form, the CDR3 reads TGCGCCAGCAGCTCGCCGGGACAGGGCAACACCATATATTTT.

This clone was picked up one time. The V gene is TRBV28, the J gene TRBJ2-7, with D unresolved. The V gene lost 5 bases and the J gene lost 4 bases, with 6 bases spanning the gap. The CDR3 loop spans 11 amino acids. Germline-derived CDR1 and CDR2 are MDHEN and SYDVKM. The CDR3 loop is CASSPEYEQYF. CDR3 bases: TGTGCCAGCAGTCCAGAATACGAGCAGTACTTC. The complete variable domain, with remaining parts taken from reference TRBV28 and TRBJ2-7, reads DVKVTQSSRYLVKRTGEKVFLECVQDMDHENMFWYRQDPGLGLRLIYFSYDVKMKEKGDIPEGYSVSREKKERFSLILESASTNQTSMYLCASSPEYEQYFGPGTRLTVT.

The chain employs TRBV5-6 and TRBJ2-2; D call uncertain. The CDR3 loop spans 16 amino acids. Trimming stripped 1 base from V and 4 bases from J, with 14 bases between. CDR1 SGHDT and CDR2 YYEEEE come from the germline V gene. The DNA for the CDR3 is TGTGCCAGCAGCTTGCTGGCAAGAGGTACCACCGGGGAGCTGTTTTTT. Protein: CASSLLARGTTGELFF.

This clone has just a few counts. The chain carries TRBV7-9 and TRBJ2-7; D not resolved. This CDR3 has 11 residues. Per germline, CDR1 SEHNR and CDR2 FQNEAQ (reference sequence). The V end was cut by 5 bases, the J end by 2 bases, with 4 bases between. CDR3: CASSPAYEQYF. The CDR3, as DNA: TGTGCCAGCAGCCCAGCCTACGAGCAGTACTTC.

In its sample, this clone was seen a few times. The V call is TRBV7-9, the J call TRBJ2-3; a weak D match, TRBD1 (8 bases). The CDR3 runs 16 residues. V gave up 5 bases and J gave up 4 bases, with 19 bases separating them. CDR1 and CDR2 (germline): SEHNR, FQNEAQ (reference sequence). CDR3 in amino acids: CASSQNRGGDADTQYF. The CDR3 DNA is TGTGCCAGCAGCCAAAACAGGGGGGGGGATGCAGATACGCAGTATTTT.

The chain is built from TRBV5-6 and TRBJ2-7; D perhaps matches TRBD2 (5 bases). The CDR3 covers 15 residues. V dropped 4 bases and J dropped 2 bases, with 16 bases sitting between them. Germline V CDR1 and CDR2: SGHDT, YYEEEE. The CDR3 DNA follows: TGTGCCAGCAGCACAACCGGACTGGAAACCTACGAGCAGTACTTC. Encoded protein: CASSTTGLETYEQYF.

The V and J genes are TRBV9 and TRBJ2-5; 12 nucleotides line up with TRBD2. Germline CDR1 and CDR2: SGDLS and YYNGEE. The CDR3 is 15 amino acids. J gave up 4 bases and V 4 bases, and 5 bases lay outside the gene matches. Here the CDR3 DNA reads TGTGCCAGCAGCTCTAGCGGGAGGGGGAGAGAGACCCAGTACTTC. This encodes CASSSSGRGRETQYF.

The rearrangement uses TRBV5-1 and TRBJ2-7; 8 bases line up with TRBD1. Trimming took 4 bases from V and 2 from J; bases not matched to a gene: 5. The CDR3 runs 14 residues. Looked up from germline, CDR1 is SGHRS and CDR2 is YFSETQ. CDR3 nucleotides: TGCGCCAGCAGCGACGGACAGGGAACCTACGAGCAGTACTTC. As protein: CASSDGQGTYEQYF.

This rearrangement joins TRBV11-3 to TRBJ2-5; a weak D match, TRBD2 (5 bases). CDR1 and CDR2 from the germline V gene are SGHNT and YENEEA. V was clipped by 3 bases and J by 4 bases, with 12 bases between them. CDR3 length: 14 residues. CDR3 sequence (DNA): TGTGCCAGCAGCTTTCGGGGTGCCGGAGAGACCCAGTACTTC. Translated, it gives CASSFRGAGETQYF.

CDR3 sequence reads: CASSVLTEYNEQFF. The DNA of the CDR3 is TGTGCCAGCAGTGTGCTGACTGAGTACAATGAGCAGTTCTTC. This sequence joins TRBV2 and TRBJ2-1, with D unresolved. V was clipped by 4 bases and J by 4 bases, with 11 bases between them. The germline V gene has CDR1 SNHLY and CDR2 FYNNEI. This CDR3 comprises 14 residues.

The gene calls are TRBV30 and TRBJ1-2, with D possibly matching TRBD1 (6 bases). The CDR3 has 10 amino acids. V lost 5 bases and J lost 5, with 6 bases in between. From germline, CDR1 is GTSNPN and CDR2 SVGIG (reference sequence). CDR3 nucleotides: TGTGCCTGGGGACAGTATGGCTACACCTTC. It codes for CAWGQYGYTF.

In its sample, this clone was seen once. The chain joins TRBV18 to TRBJ2-7, with D possibly matching TRBD2 (6 bases). Germline CDR1 reads KGHSH; CDR2 reads LQKENI. Trimming took 6 bases from V and 5 from J, leaving 17 bases between them. The CDR3 extends over 14 amino acids. CDR3 DNA sequence: TGTGCCAGCTCCCCTGCGTCGGGGGTTAACGAGCAGTACTTC. It codes for CASSPASGVNEQYF.

The CDR3 is CASSIHGQFNTEAFF. The CDR3 DNA reads TGTGCCAGCAGCATTCACGGACAGTTTAACACTGAAGCTTTCTTT. This rearrangement joins TRBV27 to TRBJ1-1, with a possible D match to TRBD1 (6 bases). Germline CDR1 is MNHEY and CDR2 is SMNVEV (reference sequence). V was clipped by 6 bases and J by 2 bases, with 16 bases between them. The CDR3 runs to 15 residues.

The chain has TRBV7-3 and TRBJ2-3, with 8 bases aligning to TRBD2. Germline trimming cut 5 bases from V and 6 bases from J; bases unmatched to any gene: 10. The CDR3 is 15 residues long. Looked up from germline, CDR1 is SGHTA and CDR2 is FQGTGA. In nucleotides, the CDR3 is TGTGCCAGCAGCCCGCCGGGGGGGGGTATGGATACGCAGTATTTT. Its translation is CASSPPGGGMDTQYF.

This clone has a handful of counts. This chain connects TRBV11-3 to TRBJ2-1, with 8 bases fitting TRBD1. Germline lookup yields CDR1 SGHNT and CDR2 YENEEA. The CDR3 is 13 amino acids. The V segment lost 6 bases and the J segment 7 bases; nucleotides outside the gene matches: 5. The CDR3 reads CASRGQGANEQFF. CDR3 bases: TGTGCCAGCAGGGGGCAGGGGGCTAATGAGCAGTTCTTC.

The chain employs TRBV7-3 and TRBJ2-2, with no clear D. Germline assignment: CDR1 SGHTA and CDR2 FQGTGA. V lost 2 bases and J 2 bases, leaving 3 bases between the germline ends. CDR3 length: 13 residues. CDR3 coding DNA: TGTGCCAGCAGCTTATCAAACACCGGGGAGCTGTTTTTT. Protein sequence: CASSLSNTGELFF.

The gene calls are TRBV30 and TRBJ2-7; 14 bases are a match to TRBD2. The CDR3 runs 15 residues. V shed 4 bases and J 3 bases; nucleotides not matched to a gene: 5. Germline V gene sequence: CDR1 GTSNPN, CDR2 SVGIG (reference sequence). CDR3 sequence (DNA): TGTGCCTGGACTGGACTAGCGGGAGGAATCTACGAGCAGTACTTC. Protein sequence: CAWTGLAGGIYEQYF.

The chain uses TRBV6-5 and TRBJ1-2, with a possible D match to TRBD1 (6 bases). This CDR3 is built from 15 residues. Between the trimmed V and J ends, which lost 2 bases and 4 bases, there was a span of 14 bases. CDR1 is MNHEY and CDR2 is SVGAGI in the germline V gene. CDR3 protein: CASSYTIRDTYGYTF. The CDR3 nucleotides are TGTGCCAGCAGTTACACAATCAGGGACACCTATGGCTACACCTTC.